This TCR beta chain was recorded in a study of OX40 agonist ivuxolimab in advanced cancers. Study-level background: In this trial design, patients received ivuxolimab intravenously at 0.01 to 10 mg/kg every 2 weeks. Eligibility rules accepted prior anti-PD-1, anti-PD-L1 or anti-CTLA-4 therapy, and under 45% had some. Study-wide results and limits: By week 6 at 0.1 to 3.0 mg/kg, blood CD4+ and CD8+ T cells had expanded clonally. Expanded clones were, on average, more numerous among CD8+ T cells than CD4+.

Germline V gene sequence: CDR1 MNHNY, CDR2 SVGAGI (reference sequence). The V end lost 5 bases, the J end lost 7 bases, and 15 bases lay between the germline ends. This CDR3 contains 13 residues. A word on this clone: What it binds is not known.

TCRdb keeps only in-frame clones here, not all; method: immunoSEQ multiplex PCR. In the table there are almost 80,000 clones, 80% to 90% of which are singletons. Material: CD4+ or CD8+ T cells sorted from blood, obtained in a trial of the OX40 agonist ivuxolimab. The chain has TRBV6-6 and TRBJ2-7; D is uncertain. This receptor was obtained from an adult with an advanced solid tumor such as melanoma, head and neck, liver or kidney cancer. The CDR3 loop reads CASSRPPVREQYF. CDR3 sequence (DNA): TGTGCCAGCAGTCGCCCGCCTGTGCGAGAGCAGTACTTC.